The TCR beta chain described here comes from a study of blood T cells in healthy people across ages. Study at large: Using template switching, researchers captured about one barcoded beta molecule for each two T cells. Findings of the study overall: Naive T cell percentage and TCR beta diversity correlated strongly. When set beside aged donors, long-lived donors presented more naive CD4+ cells and higher diversity.

Regarding this clonotype: Its specificity is unknown.

The CDR3 has 12 amino acids. In germline, CDR1 is ENHRY, CDR2 SYGVKD. Trimming left V 8 bases short and J 3 bases short, with 7 bases between. A second 7 to 11 cycle PCR used barcoded and J-beta primers. The authors tagged each cDNA molecule using a template-switch adaptor with 12 random nucleotides. In TCRdb, the 5' RACE reads were re-called with MiXCR into one record per CDR3 protein. This repertoire shows hundreds of thousands of distinct CDR3 sequences, around 21% found once; its top ten account for 3% to 4%. The V call is TRBV10-3, the J call TRBJ2-2, with unresolved D. The clonotype was recovered from a man in his 70s in good health. The sequenced sample consisted of blood. The CDR3 DNA reads TGTGCCATCGGGGAAGACACCGGGGAGCTGTTTTTT. This encodes CAIGEDTGELFF.